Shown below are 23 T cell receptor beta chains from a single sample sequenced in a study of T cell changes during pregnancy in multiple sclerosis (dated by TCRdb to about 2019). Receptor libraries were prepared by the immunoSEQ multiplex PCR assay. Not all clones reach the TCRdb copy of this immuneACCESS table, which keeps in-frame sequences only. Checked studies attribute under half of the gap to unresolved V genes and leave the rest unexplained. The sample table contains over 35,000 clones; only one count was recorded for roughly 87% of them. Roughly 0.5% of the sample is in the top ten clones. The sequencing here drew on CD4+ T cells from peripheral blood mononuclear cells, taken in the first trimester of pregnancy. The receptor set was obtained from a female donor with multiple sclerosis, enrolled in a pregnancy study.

CDR3 in DNA: TGTGCCTGGAGTCCCGGACTAGCGGGCAGCACAGATACGCAGTATTTT. This sequence encodes CAWSPGLAGSTDTQYF. This chain uses TRBV30 with TRBJ2-3; 11 bases are shared with TRBD2. The CDR3 has 16 amino acids. The germline V gene encodes CDR1 GTSNPN and CDR2 SVGIG (reference sequence). Trimming cost V 2 bases and J 0 bases; bases outside gene matches: 4.

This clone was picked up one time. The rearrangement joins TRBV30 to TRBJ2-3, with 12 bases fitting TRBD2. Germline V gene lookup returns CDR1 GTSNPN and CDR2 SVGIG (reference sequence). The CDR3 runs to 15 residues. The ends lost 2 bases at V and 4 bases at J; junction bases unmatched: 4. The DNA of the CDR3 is TGTGCCTGGAGTCGGGCTAGCGGGAGGGCAGATACGCAGTATTTT. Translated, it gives CAWSRASGRADTQYF. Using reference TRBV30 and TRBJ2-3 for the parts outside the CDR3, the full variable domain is SQTIHQWPATLVQPVGSPLSLECTVEGTSNPNLYWYRQAAGRGLQLLFYSVGIGQISSEVPQNLSASRPQDRQFILSSKKLLLSDSGFYLCAWSRASGRADTQYFGPGTRLTVL.

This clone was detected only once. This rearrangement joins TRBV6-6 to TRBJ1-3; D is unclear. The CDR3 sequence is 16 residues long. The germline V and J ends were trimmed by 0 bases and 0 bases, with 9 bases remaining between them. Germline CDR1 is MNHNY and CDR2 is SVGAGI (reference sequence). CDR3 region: CASSYSPGPSGNTIYF. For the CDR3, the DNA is TGTGCCAGCAGTTACTCACCAGGTCCCTCTGGAAACACCATATATTTT.

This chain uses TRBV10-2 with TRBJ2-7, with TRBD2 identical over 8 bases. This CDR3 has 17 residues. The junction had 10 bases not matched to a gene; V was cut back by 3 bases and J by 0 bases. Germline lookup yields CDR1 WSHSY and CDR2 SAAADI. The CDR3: CASSEGGLVYSSYEQYF. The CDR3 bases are TGCGCCAGCAGTGAAGGGGGACTAGTCTACAGCTCCTACGAGCAGTACTTC.

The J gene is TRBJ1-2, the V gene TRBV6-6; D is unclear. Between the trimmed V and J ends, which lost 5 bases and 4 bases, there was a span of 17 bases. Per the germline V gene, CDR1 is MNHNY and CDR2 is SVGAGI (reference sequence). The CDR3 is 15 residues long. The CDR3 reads CASSPGGSFFYGYTF. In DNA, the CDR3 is TGTGCCAGCAGTCCGGGTGGCAGTTTCTTCTATGGCTACACCTTC.

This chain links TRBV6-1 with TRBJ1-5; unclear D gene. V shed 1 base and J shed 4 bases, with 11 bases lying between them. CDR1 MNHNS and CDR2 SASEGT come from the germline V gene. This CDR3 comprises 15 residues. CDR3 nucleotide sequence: TGTGCCAGCAGTGAAGGTAGGCGGTTGAATCAGCCCCAGCATTTT. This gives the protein CASSEGRRLNQPQHF.

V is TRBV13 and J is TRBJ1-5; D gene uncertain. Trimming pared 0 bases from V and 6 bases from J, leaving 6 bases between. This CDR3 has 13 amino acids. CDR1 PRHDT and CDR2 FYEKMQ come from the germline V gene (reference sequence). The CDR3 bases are TGTGCCAGCAGCTTAGGCCTTCTTCAGCCCCAGCATTTT. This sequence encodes CASSLGLLQPQHF. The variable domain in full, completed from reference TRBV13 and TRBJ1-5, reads AAGVIQSPRHLIKEKRETATLKCYPIPRHDTVYWYQQGPGQDPQFLISFYEKMQSDKGSIPDRFSAQQFSDYHSELNMSSLELGDSALYFCASSLGLLQPQHFGDGTRLSIL.

CDR3 protein: CASSLAWQGGSEQYF. The CDR3 DNA follows: TGCGCCAGCAGCTTGGCCTGGCAGGGGGGCAGCGAGCAGTACTTC. The gene calls are TRBV5-1 and TRBJ2-7; D perhaps matches TRBD1 (7 bases). Germline V CDR1 and CDR2: SGHRS, YFSETQ. V lost 0 bases and J 6 bases, leaving 16 bases between the germline ends. This CDR3 spans 15 amino acids. Filled out from reference TRBV5-1 and TRBJ2-7, the complete variable domain reads KAGVTQTPRYLIKTRGQQVTLSCSPISGHRSVSWYQQTPGQGLQFLFEYFSETQRNKGNFPGRFSGRQFSNSRSEMNVSTLELGDSALYLCASSLAWQGGSEQYFGPGTRLTVT.

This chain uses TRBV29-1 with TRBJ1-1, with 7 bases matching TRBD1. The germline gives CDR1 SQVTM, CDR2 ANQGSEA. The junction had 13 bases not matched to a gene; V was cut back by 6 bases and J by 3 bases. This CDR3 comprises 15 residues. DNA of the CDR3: TGCAGCGTGGCCGGACCGGGAGGGGGCTACACTGAAGCTTTCTTT. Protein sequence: CSVAGPGGGYTEAFF.

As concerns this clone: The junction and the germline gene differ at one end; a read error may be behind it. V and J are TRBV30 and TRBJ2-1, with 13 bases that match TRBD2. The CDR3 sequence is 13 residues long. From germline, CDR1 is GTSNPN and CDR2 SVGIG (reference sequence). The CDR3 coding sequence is TGTGCCTGGAGTGCAACTAGCGGGGGGGCCTCTGTCTTC. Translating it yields CAWSATSGGASVF.

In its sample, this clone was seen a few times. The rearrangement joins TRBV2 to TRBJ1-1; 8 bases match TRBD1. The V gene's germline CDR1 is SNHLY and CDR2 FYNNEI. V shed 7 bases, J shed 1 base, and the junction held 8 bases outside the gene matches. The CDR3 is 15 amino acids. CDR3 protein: CASIRGPFPNTEAFF. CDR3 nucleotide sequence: TGTGCCAGCATCAGGGGGCCGTTTCCGAACACTGAAGCTTTCTTT.

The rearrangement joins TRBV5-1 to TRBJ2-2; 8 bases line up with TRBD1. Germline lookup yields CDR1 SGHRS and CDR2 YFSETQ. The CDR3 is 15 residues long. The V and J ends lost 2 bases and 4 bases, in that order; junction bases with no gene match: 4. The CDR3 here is CASSLRTGITGELFF. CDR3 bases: TGCGCCAGCAGCTTACGGACAGGGATCACCGGGGAGCTGTTTTTT.

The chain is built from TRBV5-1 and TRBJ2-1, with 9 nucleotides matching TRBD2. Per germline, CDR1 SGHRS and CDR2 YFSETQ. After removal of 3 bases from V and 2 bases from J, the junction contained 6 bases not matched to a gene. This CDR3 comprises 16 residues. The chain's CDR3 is CASSSIAGEPYNEQFF. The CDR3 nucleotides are TGCGCCAGCAGCTCCATAGCGGGAGAGCCCTACAATGAGCAGTTCTTC. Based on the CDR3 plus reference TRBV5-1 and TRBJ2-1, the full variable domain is KAGVTQTPRYLIKTRGQQVTLSCSPISGHRSVSWYQQTPGQGLQFLFEYFSETQRNKGNFPGRFSGRQFSNSRSEMNVSTLELGDSALYLCASSSIAGEPYNEQFFGPGTRLTVL.

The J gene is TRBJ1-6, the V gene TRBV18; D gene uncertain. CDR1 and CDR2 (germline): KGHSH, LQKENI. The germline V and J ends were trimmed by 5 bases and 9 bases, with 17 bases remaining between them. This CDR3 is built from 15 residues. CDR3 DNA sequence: TGTGCCAGCTCAGTCCGGGATGATGCCTCTTCACCCCTCCACTTT. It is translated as CASSVRDDASSPLHF.

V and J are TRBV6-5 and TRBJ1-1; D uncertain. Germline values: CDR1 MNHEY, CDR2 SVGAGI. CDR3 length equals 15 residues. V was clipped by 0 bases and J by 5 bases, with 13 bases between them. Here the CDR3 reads CASSYSKAPGTEAFF. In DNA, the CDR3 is TGTGCCAGCAGTTACTCGAAGGCCCCGGGGACTGAAGCTTTCTTT.

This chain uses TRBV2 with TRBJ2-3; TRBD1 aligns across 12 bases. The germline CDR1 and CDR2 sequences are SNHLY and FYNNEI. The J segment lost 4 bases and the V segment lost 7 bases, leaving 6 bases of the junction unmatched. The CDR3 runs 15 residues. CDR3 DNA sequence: TGTGCCAGCATGGGGACAGGGGGCAGCGCAGATACGCAGTATTTT. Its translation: CASMGTGGSADTQYF.

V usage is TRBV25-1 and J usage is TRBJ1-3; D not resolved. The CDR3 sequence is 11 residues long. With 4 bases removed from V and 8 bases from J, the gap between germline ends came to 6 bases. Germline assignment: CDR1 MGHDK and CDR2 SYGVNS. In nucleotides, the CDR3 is TGTGCCAGCAGTGGTCCCTACACCATATATTTT. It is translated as CASSGPYTIYF.

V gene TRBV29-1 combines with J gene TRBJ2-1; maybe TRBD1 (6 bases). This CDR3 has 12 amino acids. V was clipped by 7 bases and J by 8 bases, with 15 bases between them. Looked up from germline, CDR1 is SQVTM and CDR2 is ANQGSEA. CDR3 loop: CSAHRVGDEQFF. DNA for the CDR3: TGCAGCGCCCACAGGGTCGGCGATGAGCAGTTCTTC.

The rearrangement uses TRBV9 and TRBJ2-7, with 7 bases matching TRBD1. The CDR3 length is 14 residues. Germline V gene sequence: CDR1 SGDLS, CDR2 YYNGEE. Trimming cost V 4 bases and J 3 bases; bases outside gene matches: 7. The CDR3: CASSPGDRFYEQYF. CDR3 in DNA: TGTGCCAGCAGCCCTGGGGACAGATTCTACGAGCAGTACTTC.

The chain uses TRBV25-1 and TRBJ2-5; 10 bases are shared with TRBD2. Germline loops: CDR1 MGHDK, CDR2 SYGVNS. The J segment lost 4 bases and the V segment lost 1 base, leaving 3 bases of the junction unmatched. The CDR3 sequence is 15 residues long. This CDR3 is CASSELQRGGETQYF. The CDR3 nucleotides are TGTGCCAGCAGTGAATTACAGCGGGGGGGAGAGACCCAGTACTTC.

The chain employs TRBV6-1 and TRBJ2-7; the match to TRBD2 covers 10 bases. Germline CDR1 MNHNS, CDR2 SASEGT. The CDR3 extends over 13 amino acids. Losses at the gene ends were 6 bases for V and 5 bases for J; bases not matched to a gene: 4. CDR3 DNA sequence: TGTGCCAGCAGGAGGGGACTAGCGAACGAGCAGTACTTC. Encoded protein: CASRRGLANEQYF.

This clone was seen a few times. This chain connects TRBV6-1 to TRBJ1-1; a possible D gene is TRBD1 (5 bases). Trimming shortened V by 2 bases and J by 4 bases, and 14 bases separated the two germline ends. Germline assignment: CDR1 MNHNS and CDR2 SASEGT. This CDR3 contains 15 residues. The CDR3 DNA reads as TGTGCCAGCAGTGAATTTTTCGGGGGAATCACTGAAGCTTTCTTT. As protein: CASSEFFGGITEAFF.

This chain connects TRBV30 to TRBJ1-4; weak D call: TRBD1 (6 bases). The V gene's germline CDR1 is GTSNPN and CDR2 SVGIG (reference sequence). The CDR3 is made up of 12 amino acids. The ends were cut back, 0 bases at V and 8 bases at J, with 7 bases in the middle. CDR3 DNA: TGTGCCTGGAGTGTCCAGGGGGAAAAACTGTTTTTT. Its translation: CAWSVQGEKLFF.